This entry lists 5 T cell receptor beta chains sequenced from one sample in a study of cytomegalovirus exposure and HLA in healthy donors. The study ran its PCR with 60 Vbeta and 13 Jbeta primers. Profiling relied on immunoSEQ multiplex PCR, and the TCRdb table lists in-frame clones only, not all of them. The sample records about 220,000 clones, 76% being singletons. Sample: PBMCs. The source of these receptors is a man aged 18 to 35 in good health and CMV-seronegative.

The chain uses TRBV18 and TRBJ2-5, with TRBD1 matching over 7 bases. After removal of 8 bases from V and 3 bases from J, the junction contained 9 bases not matched to a gene. CDR3 length equals 14 residues. Germline-derived CDR1 and CDR2 are KGHSH and LQKENI. This CDR3 reads CASPTTGTEETQYF. In DNA, the CDR3 is TGTGCCAGCCCCACTACCGGGACAGAAGAGACCCAGTACTTC. Drawing the rest from reference TRBV18 and TRBJ2-5, the complete variable domain is NAGVMQNPRHLVRRRGQEARLRCSPMKGHSHVYWYRQLPEEGLKFMVYLQKENIIDESGMPKERFSAEFPKEGPSILRIQQVVRGDSAAYFCASPTTGTEETQYFGPGTRLLVL.

The V and J genes are TRBV5-1 and TRBJ2-3; D is perhaps TRBD2 (5 bases). Per germline, CDR1 SGHRS and CDR2 YFSETQ. The CDR3 runs to 14 residues. Trimming removed 3 bases from V and 2 bases from J, with 10 bases in between. CDR3 sequence reads: CASSSREITDTQYF. DNA for the CDR3: TGCGCCAGCAGCTCTAGGGAGATCACAGATACGCAGTATTTT. The whole variable domain, filled in from reference TRBV5-1 and TRBJ2-3, reads KAGVTQTPRYLIKTRGQQVTLSCSPISGHRSVSWYQQTPGQGLQFLFEYFSETQRNKGNFPGRFSGRQFSNSRSEMNVSTLELGDSALYLCASSSREITDTQYFGPGTRLTVL.

This clone was detected once. This chain uses TRBV6-5 with TRBJ2-1, with 7 bases lining up with TRBD1. The V gene end was trimmed by 5 bases and the J gene end by 7 bases; junction bases not matched to a gene: 8. Germline CDR1 MNHEY, CDR2 SVGAGI. The CDR3 spans 14 residues. The CDR3 is CASSSPGQRNEQFF. For the CDR3, the DNA is TGTGCCAGCAGTAGCCCGGGACAGAGAAATGAGCAGTTCTTC.

The chain combines TRBV27 with TRBJ2-7, with D possibly TRBD2 on 6 matching bases. Looked up from germline, CDR1 is MNHEY and CDR2 is SMNVEV (reference sequence). The CDR3 loop spans 14 amino acids. V lost 6 bases and J 3 bases, leaving 15 bases between the germline ends. CDR3 in DNA: TGTGCCAGCAGCAGGTCCGGACTAAACTACGAGCAGTACTTC. Amino acid sequence: CASSRSGLNYEQYF.

The chain recombines TRBV11-2 with TRBJ1-5, with 9 bases fitting TRBD1. Losses at the gene ends were 5 bases for V and 7 bases for J; bases not matched to a gene: 6. CDR1 is SGHAT and CDR2 is FQNNGV in the germline V gene. This CDR3 region has 14 residues. This CDR3 reads CASSPDRGGQPQHF. The CDR3, as DNA: TGTGCCAGCAGCCCGGACAGGGGAGGACAGCCCCAGCATTTT.